This T cell receptor (beta chain) was recorded in a study of Ad26.COV2.S vaccination and SARS-CoV-2 variants. Study outcomes and limitations: Total T cell responses may have been underestimated by the TCR breadth and depth analyses. Vaccinated and placebo-treated recipients had similar non-spike TCR breadth. Considerable breadth of spike-specific CD8+ and CD4+ T cell responses has reportedly been documented following vaccination. Individuals receiving vaccine had higher spike-specific TCR breadth than placebo recipients did.

The CDR3 runs to 15 residues. The V end lost 0 bases, the J end lost 4 bases, and 12 bases lay between the germline ends. Germline lookup yields CDR1 MNHEY and CDR2 SVGAGI. Clones were read by immunoSEQ multiplex PCR, and TCRdb kept only the in-frame ones, dropping some. Of roughly 380,000 clones in the sample, roughly 94% were seen once. With respect to this clone: Antigen unknown.

The source of this sequence is a human donor who had recovered from COVID-19. The sequencing used peripheral blood, collected after recovery from COVID-19. The J gene is TRBJ1-2, the V gene TRBV6-5; perhaps TRBD1 as D (5 bases). The CDR3, as DNA: TGTGCCAGCAGTTACTCGAGCCCAGGGAGCTATGGCTACACCTTC. It codes for CASSYSSPGSYGYTF.